This T cell receptor (beta chain) was sequenced in a study of T cell responses to AZD1222 COVID-19 vaccine. Study at large: Recipients boosted at about 4 weeks or about 12 weeks are pooled.

Profiled with immunoSEQ multiplex PCR; TCRdb holds only in-frame clones, not every one. The data show about 150,000 clones, with approximately 90% seen just once and less than 2% held by the top ten. Germline loops: CDR1 SGHTA, CDR2 FQGTGA. This CDR3 contains 16 residues. Trimming cost V 3 bases and J 6 bases; bases outside gene matches: 6. The TCR sequence derives from an adult in good health. Specimen: peripheral blood, collected on day 0 of AZD1222 vaccination. The rearrangement joins TRBV7-3 to TRBJ2-1; the match to TRBD1 covers 12 bases. This CDR3 reads CASSLGQGAPPNEQFF. Written as DNA, the CDR3 is TGTGCCAGCAGCTTGGGACAGGGGGCGCCCCCCAATGAGCAGTTCTTC.